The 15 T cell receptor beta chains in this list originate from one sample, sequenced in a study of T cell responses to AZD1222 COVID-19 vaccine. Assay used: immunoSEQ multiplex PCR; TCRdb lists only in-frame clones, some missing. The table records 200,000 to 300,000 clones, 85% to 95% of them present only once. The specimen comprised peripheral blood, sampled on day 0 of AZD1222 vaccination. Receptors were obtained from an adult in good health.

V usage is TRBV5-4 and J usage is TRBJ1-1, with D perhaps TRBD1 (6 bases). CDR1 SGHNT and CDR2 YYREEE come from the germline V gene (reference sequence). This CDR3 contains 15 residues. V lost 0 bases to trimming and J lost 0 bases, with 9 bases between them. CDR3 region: CASSLVGQLNTEAFF. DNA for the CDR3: TGTGCCAGCAGCTTGGTCGGACAGCTGAACACTGAAGCTTTCTTT.

The CDR3: CASSGAGLGATSRSKNIQYF. DNA of the CDR3: TGCGCCAGCAGTGGGGCGGGACTAGGCGCTACATCGAGGTCCAAAAACATTCAGTACTTC. This chain uses TRBV10-2 with TRBJ2-4, with 8 positions matching TRBD2. The CDR3 is 20 amino acids. The V segment lost 4 bases and the J segment 2 bases; nucleotides outside the gene matches: 19. Germline lookup yields CDR1 WSHSY and CDR2 SAAADI.

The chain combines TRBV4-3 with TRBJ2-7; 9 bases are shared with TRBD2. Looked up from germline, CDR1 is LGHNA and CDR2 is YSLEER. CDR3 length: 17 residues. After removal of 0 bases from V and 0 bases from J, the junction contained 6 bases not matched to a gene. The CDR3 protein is CASSQDPTSGPSYEQYF. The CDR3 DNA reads TGCGCCAGCAGCCAAGATCCGACTAGCGGTCCCTCCTACGAGCAGTACTTC.

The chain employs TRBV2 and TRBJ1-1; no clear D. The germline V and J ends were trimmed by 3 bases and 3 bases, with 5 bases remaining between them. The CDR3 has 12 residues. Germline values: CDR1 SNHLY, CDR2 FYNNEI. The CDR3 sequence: CASSDRHTEAFF. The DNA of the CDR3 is TGTGCCAGCAGTGACCGGCACACTGAAGCTTTCTTT.

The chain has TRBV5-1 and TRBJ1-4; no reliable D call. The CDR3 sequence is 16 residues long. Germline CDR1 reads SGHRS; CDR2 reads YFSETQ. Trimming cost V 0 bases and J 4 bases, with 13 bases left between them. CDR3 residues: CASSLVGNWGNEKLFF. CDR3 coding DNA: TGCGCCAGCAGCTTGGTTGGGAATTGGGGTAATGAAAAACTGTTTTTT.

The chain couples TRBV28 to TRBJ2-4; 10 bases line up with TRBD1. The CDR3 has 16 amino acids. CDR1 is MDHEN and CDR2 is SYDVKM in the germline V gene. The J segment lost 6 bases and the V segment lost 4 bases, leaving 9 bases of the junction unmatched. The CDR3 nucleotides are TGTGCCAGCAGTTCTATCGGGACAGGGGAGGGAAACATTCAGTACTTC. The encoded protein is CASSSIGTGEGNIQYF. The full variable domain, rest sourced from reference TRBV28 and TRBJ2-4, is DVKVTQSSRYLVKRTGEKVFLECVQDMDHENMFWYRQDPGLGLRLIYFSYDVKMKEKGDIPEGYSVSREKKERFSLILESASTNQTSMYLCASSSIGTGEGNIQYFGAGTRLSVL.

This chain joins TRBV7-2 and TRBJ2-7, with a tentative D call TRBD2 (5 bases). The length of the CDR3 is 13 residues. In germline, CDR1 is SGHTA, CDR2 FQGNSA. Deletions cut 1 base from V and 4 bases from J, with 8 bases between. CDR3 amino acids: CASSLDGNYEQYF. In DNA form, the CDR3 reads TGTGCCAGCAGCTTAGACGGGAATTACGAGCAGTACTTC.

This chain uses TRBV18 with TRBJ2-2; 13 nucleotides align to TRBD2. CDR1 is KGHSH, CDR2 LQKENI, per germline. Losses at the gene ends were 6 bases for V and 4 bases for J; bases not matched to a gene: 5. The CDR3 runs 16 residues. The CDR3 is CASSLRTSGSTGELFF. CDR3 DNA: TGTGCCAGCTCGCTCCGGACTAGCGGGAGCACCGGGGAGCTGTTTTTT.

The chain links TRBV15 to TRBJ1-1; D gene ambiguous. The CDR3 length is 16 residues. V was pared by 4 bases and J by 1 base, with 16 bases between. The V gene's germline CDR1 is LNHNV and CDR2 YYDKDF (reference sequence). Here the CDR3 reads CATSNQLSGSNTEAFF. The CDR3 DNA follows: TGTGCCACCAGCAACCAACTTTCAGGTTCGAACACTGAAGCTTTCTTT.

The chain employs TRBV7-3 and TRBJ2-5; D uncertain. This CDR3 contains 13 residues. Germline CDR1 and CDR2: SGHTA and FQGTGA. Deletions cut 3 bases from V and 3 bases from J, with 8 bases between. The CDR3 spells CASSFDREETQYF. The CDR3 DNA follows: TGTGCCAGCAGCTTTGACCGCGAAGAGACCCAGTACTTC.

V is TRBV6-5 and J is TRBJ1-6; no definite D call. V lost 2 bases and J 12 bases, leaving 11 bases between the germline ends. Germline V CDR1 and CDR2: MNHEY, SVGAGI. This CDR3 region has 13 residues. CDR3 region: CASSYREGQPLHF. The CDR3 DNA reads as TGTGCCAGCAGTTACAGAGAAGGGCAACCCCTCCACTTT.

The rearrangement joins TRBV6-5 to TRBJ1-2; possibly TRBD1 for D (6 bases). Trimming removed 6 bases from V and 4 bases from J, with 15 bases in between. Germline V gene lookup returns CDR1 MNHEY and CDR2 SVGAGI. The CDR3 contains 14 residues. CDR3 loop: CASRGAAGSYGYTF. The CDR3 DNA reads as TGTGCCAGCAGGGGGGCCGCTGGGTCCTATGGCTACACCTTC.

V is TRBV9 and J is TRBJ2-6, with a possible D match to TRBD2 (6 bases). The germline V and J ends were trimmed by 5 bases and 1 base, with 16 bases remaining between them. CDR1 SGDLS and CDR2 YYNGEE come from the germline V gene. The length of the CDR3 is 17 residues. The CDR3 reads CASSAGRSFSGANVLTF. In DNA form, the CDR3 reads TGTGCCAGCAGTGCGGGACGGTCCTTTTCTGGGGCCAACGTCCTGACTTTC.

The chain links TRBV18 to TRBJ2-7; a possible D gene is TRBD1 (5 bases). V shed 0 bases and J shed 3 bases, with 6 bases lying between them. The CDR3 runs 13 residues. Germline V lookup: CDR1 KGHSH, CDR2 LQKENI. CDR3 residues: CASSPPTVYEQYF. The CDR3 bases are TGTGCCAGCTCACCACCGACAGTCTACGAGCAGTACTTC.

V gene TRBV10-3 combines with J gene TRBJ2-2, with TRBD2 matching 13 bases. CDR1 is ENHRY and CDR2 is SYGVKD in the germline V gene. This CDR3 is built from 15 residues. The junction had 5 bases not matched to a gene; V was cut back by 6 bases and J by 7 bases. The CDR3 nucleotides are TGTGCCATCAGAACTAGCGGGGGGGCTAACGGGGAGCTGTTTTTT. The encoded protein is CAIRTSGGANGELFF.